This T cell receptor (beta chain) was documented in a study of fetal regulatory T cell absence and autoimmunity. The count of this clone is one. The survey-level immunoSEQ assay was used. TCRdb keeps only in-frame clones here, not all; method: immunoSEQ multiplex PCR. Among around 100,000 clones listed, 55% to 75% were seen once. The V gene's germline CDR1 is SGHAT and CDR2 FQDESV (reference sequence). The CDR3 covers 15 residues. Trimming left V 3 bases short and J 1 base short, with 10 bases between. This chain connects TRBV11-1 to TRBJ2-1; perhaps TRBD1 as D (6 bases). The origin of this receptor is a male donor with IPEX syndrome. Sequencing used pancreas tissue. CDR3 loop: CASSFDRLSYNEQFF. CDR3 nucleotides: TGTGCCAGCAGCTTTGACAGGTTGTCCTACAATGAGCAGTTCTTC.